This T cell receptor beta chain was sequenced for a study of cytomegalovirus exposure and HLA in healthy donors (dated by TCRdb to about 2017). Broadly, across the study: According to an earlier analysis of around 600 of the donors, about 179 million T cells yielded 117 million unique TCR beta sequences and approximately 300 Gb of sequence data. The study combined high-throughput TCR immunosequencing, statistical association of individual TCRs with disease status, and machine learning to predict cytomegalovirus infection status. Using immunosequencing, the study profiled T cell repertoires from about 650 subjects and related those repertoires to cytomegalovirus serostatus. Rather than using new phenotypic data, the later analysis identified candidate immune exposures from TCR beta sequences and from how often those sequences occurred across donors. Every discovery cohort repertoire had been produced on one sequencing platform. In an earlier analysis of 587 of the donors, high-throughput TCR beta sequencing was used to judge whether each TCR beta V gene segment behaved as functional or pseudogenic. Class I and class II HLA loci were covered by the typing at four-digit resolution. A separate validation cohort of approximately 120 different subjects was used in addition to the roughly 620-subject first cohort. In a later analysis, previously published TCR beta repertoires from several hundred donors were re-analyzed and high-resolution HLA genotyping was added so that TCR occurrence patterns could be studied. Around 320 gigabases of sequencing data and 80 million or so unique TCR sequences were included in an early release covering around 600 HLA-typed donors. Genome-wide SNP genotypes for about three fifths of the roughly 700 donors were used in a later genetic analysis, which treated that subset as a discovery cohort. Of the approximately 370 genotyped donors, roughly 80% were placed in the genetic ancestry cluster associated with self-reported Caucasian donors. About five DR-DQ haplotypes were handled as single units for association and clustering because linkage in the cohort was strong. On average, roughly 240,000 unique TCR beta nucleotide sequences were sequenced per donor among more than 350 genotyped donors of the cohort, with approximately 18% of those sequences being non-productive. Donor age, sex, ethnicity and CMV serostatus were compiled alongside the repertoire data. Typing coverage differed by locus: A, B, C, DRB1 and DQB1 were typed in roughly 620-640 donors, DQA1 in 500 to 550, DPA1 in 600 to 610, and DPB1 in roughly 450. The study aimed to test whether signatures of past pathogen exposure could be identified by cataloging public T cell receptors.

Libraries were built with the immunoSEQ multiplex PCR assay. For the multiplex PCR, a mixture combining 60 forward primers for TCR Vbeta segments and 13 reverse primers for TCR Jbeta segments was used. The CDR3 region of rearranged TCR beta genes was amplified from genomic DNA by a multiplex PCR assay. The amplified TCR beta libraries were sequenced on the Illumina HiSeq System as 87-base-pair reads. In the original analysis: A later analysis counted about 80 million unique TCR beta chains across the 550 to 800 repertoires, and some 11 million of these chains were shared by at least two donors. Raw reads were error-corrected and collapsed into unique sequences with a nearest-neighbor algorithm that merged closely related sequences to remove PCR and sequencing errors. Alignment of CDR3 sequences to IMGT reference sequences was used to assign V, D and J gene segments. For a sequence to be retained, a match of at least six nucleotides to both a V gene segment and a J gene segment was required. Rearrangements were classified as productive when the CDR3 lacked stop codons and remained in frame with V and J, and all other rearrangements were classified as non-productive. Following IMGT convention, CDR3 was defined as the stretch from the second conserved V-encoded cysteine up to the conserved J-encoded phenylalanine. Sequences without an unambiguous match to a single V gene segment were excluded from the earlier analysis of about 600 of the donors. In an earlier analysis of approximately 610 of the donors, V segments were called functional above 56.7% productive rearrangements and were called segregating when the between-donor standard deviation exceeded 5%. A statistical classification framework was developed to diagnose cytomegalovirus status using the catalog of TCR beta chain sequences. A later analysis assigned V and J genes by comparing TCR nucleotide sequences with IMGT/GENE-DB human TR gene sequences. Using the TCRdist pipeline, a later analysis assigned CDR3 sequences along with most-parsimonious VDJ recombination scenarios. A later analysis defined each TCR beta chain by its CDR3 amino acid sequence plus V-gene family, and excluded reads lacking a unique V-gene family. A later analysis removed 550 to 700 highly shared, low-generation-probability nucleotide sequences to deal with suspected cross-contamination and a sequencing artifact. In a later analysis, a clonal expansion index was calculated for each public chain from normalized within-repertoire ranks of inferred template counts. A later analysis computed generation probabilities with a VDJ recombination model fitted to out-of-frame rearrangements, and checked the results against IGoR. In a later analysis, TCR-TCR, TCR-HLA and TCR-CMV co-occurrence was scored with hypergeometric tests, and a repertoire-size bias correction was applied to TCR pairs. A later analysis estimated false discovery rates by permuting HLA or CMV assignments 20 times. In a later analysis, co-occurring TCRs were grouped with DBSCAN, and TCRdist sequence similarity was added when clustering was performed within HLA-allele-positive subsets. For co-occurrence clustering, repertoires with fewer than 30,000 or more than 120,000 public chains were excluded, along with four to six repertoires with anomalous nucleotide sharing. Drawn from immuneACCESS, this table holds only the in-frame rearrangements with V and J called that TCRdb kept. Clones are partly lost; checked studies trace under half to an unresolved V gene and leave the rest unexplained. D and trimming come from the DNA, and the V and J calls and clone size come from that table. The sample data list 120,000 to 150,000 clones, and approximately 82% of these were observed just once. 1.5% to 2.5% of the sample belongs to the ten largest clones.

Paper-wide results and their limitations: The study gave a list of around 170 TCR beta chains associated with cytomegalovirus. Because some donors lacked HLA typing at each locus, the association tests relied only on the typed subset. Only TCR beta chains were sequenced in this cohort, and the absence of alpha or paired-chain data limited detectable features. Over 15 rarely observed V segments, including chromosome 9 orphons, were excluded from the earlier analysis of about 500 of the donors because counts were too low. In both the original and validation cohorts, the classifier was reported to diagnose cytomegalovirus status with high specificity and sensitivity. CMV serostatus was the only immune exposure information available for the cohort. When HLA alleles, especially DR and DQ, strongly co-occurred, attributing TCR associations to individual alleles was difficult. In a later genetic analysis, fewer N-insertions in productive TCRs were reported among donors in an Asian-associated ancestry cluster than the roughly 700-donor mean. A further reported finding was that TCR beta sequences accurately predicted the HLA-A and HLA-B alleles for most subjects in the first cohort. A later analysis associated about 16,000 TCR beta sequences with specific HLA alleles at a false discovery rate of 0.05. Roughly uniform sequencing depth across donors was assumed in presence/absence analyses, although this assumption may not hold. A few of the identified cytomegalovirus-associated TCR beta chains were confirmed in vitro to be specific for cytomegalovirus antigens. Some IMGT-functional V segments, including TRBV6-2 and TRBV6-3, could not be distinguished by the 87-base-pair reads and were therefore excluded. A later genetic analysis associated a missense DCLRE1C variant with V-gene and J-gene trimming of TCR beta chains, and an independent cohort replicated the association. In an earlier analysis of some 550 of the donors, most TCR beta V segments were observed in productive rearrangements about 87% or about 30% of the time, broadly matching IMGT annotations. In a later analysis, several top co-occurrence clusters were reported to appear linked to parvovirus B19, influenza, CMV and Epstein-Barr virus. The authors suggested that the approach could potentially be extended to other disease states and immunological phenotypes. In a later analysis, the rate of TCR association differed among HLA loci, with DRB1 alleles having the most associated TCRs and HLA-C alleles having the fewest. Correlated functional status among segregating V segments might reflect linkage disequilibrium, but an unknown experimental factor could not be ruled out. In a later analysis, HLA-associated TCR beta chains showed more clonal expansion and lower generation probabilities than non-associated chains that were equally common. A group of highly shared sequence variants was considered likely to be a technical artifact of the sequencing pipeline. Most CMV-associated TCR beta chains appeared to be HLA-restricted in a later analysis, and the HLA associations seemed to be driven largely by CMV exposure. While some public TCRs were present in many individuals, most TCR sequences turned up only very rarely across donors.

Details on this clone: Its antigen is unknown. No per-base quality is available; no much larger clone lies one base away.

The cohort comprised more than 550 healthy bone marrow donors. Cohort members were all nominally healthy when sampled, although unrecorded immune exposures were likely present. The donor was CMV seronegative and was included in the group of a few hundred seronegative cohort members. Every donor gave a peripheral blood sample, and the peripheral blood mononuclear cells from that sample were used for TCR beta sequencing. The Qiagen DNeasy Blood Extraction Kit was used to extract genomic DNA from the blood cell samples. Reading from cysteine to phenylalanine, the CDR3 counts 15 amino acids. The CDR3 DNA has 45 bases and is translated from base 1. CDR1 is given as MNHNY and CDR2 as SVGAGI, both from the germline V gene (reference sequence). Relative to germline, V is missing 7 bases and J is missing 6 bases, with 13 bases of the junction outside any gene match.

In this chain, TRBV6-6 is recombined with TRBJ1-2; 8 middle bases align to TRBD1. This sequence originates from a woman aged 40 to 49 in good health and CMV-seronegative. The sample comprised PBMCs. CDR3 region: CASTPYPGGADGYTF. The DNA sequence follows: TGTGCCAGCACTCCCTATCCAGGGGGCGCAGATGGCTACACCTTC.